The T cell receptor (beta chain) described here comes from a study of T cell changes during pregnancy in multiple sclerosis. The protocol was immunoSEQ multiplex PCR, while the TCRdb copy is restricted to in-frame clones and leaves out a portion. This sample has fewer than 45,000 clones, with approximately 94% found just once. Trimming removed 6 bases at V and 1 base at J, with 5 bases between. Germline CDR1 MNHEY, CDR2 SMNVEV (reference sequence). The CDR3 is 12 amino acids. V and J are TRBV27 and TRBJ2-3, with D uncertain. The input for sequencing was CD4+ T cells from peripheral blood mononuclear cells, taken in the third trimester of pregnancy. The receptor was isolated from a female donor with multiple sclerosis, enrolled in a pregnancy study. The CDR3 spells CASSRGTDTQYF. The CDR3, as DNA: TGTGCCAGCAGCCGCGGCACAGATACGCAGTATTTT.